This TCR beta chain was sequenced in a study of regulatory T cells in long-lasting Graves disease. Across the study: Disease was considered persistent Graves' disease after over 5 years of antithyroid drugs (with positive TSH receptor antibodies). Broader study findings: TCR diversity was lower in persistent Graves' patients than in newly diagnosed ones.

The time point here: persistent/refractory GD, antithyroid drugs over 5 years with positive TRAb. With RNA extracted from PBMCs as input, the TCR library was made. An endocrinology department in Xi'an, China, recruited the patients. CDR3 regions were amplified by Arm-PCR using iRepertoire HTBI primers to build TCR beta libraries. TCRdb redid the calling of the multiplex PCR reads with MiXCR, one entry per CDR3 protein. The sample shows 500,000 to 700,000 distinct CDR3 sequences, 25% to 30% of them seen only once. Germline V CDR1 and CDR2: LGHDT, YNNKEL (reference sequence). The CDR3 totals 14 residues. The V gene end was trimmed by 1 base and the J gene end by 6 bases; junction bases not matched to a gene: 5. Note on this clonotype: The antigen is undetermined.

The rearrangement uses TRBV3-1 and TRBJ2-7; TRBD2 agrees at 8 bases. The TCR sequence derives from a female donor with Graves disease. Sequenced material: peripheral blood mononuclear cells (PBMCs), taken when the disease was refractory, from a patient treated with antithyroid drugs. CDR3 DNA: TGTGCCAGCAGCCAAGGGGGACTAGGGGCCGAGCAGTACTTC. Amino acid sequence: CASSQGGLGAEQYF.